This note documents a single TCR beta chain sequence. The antigen is not known. Sequenced by immunoSEQ multiplex PCR; TCRdb stores in-frame clones only, minus some. The sample lists tens of thousands of clones; roughly 87% were seen once. Per germline, CDR1 SGHTA and CDR2 FQGTGA. This CDR3 region has 14 residues. Trimming removed 1 base at V and 7 bases at J, with 11 bases between. The data belong to a study of OX40 agonist ivuxolimab in advanced cancers. Turning to the study itself: Head and neck, renal cell, melanoma or hepatocellular carcinoma were the cancers that dose-escalation patients had.

Blood got drawn at baseline, again on cycle 4 day 1, and then on cycle 7 day 1. General study points: Some nonresponders likewise displayed low normalized T-cell clonal expansion. Fewer expanded clones were found on average in CD4+ than in CD8+ T cells.

This rearrangement joins TRBV7-3 to TRBJ2-1, with a tentative D call TRBD2 (6 bases). The specimen comprised CD4+ or CD8+ T cells sorted from blood, sampled in a trial of the OX40 agonist ivuxolimab. The receptor was isolated from an adult with an advanced solid tumor such as melanoma, head and neck, liver or kidney cancer. The chain's CDR3 is CASSLKGRGNEQFF. The CDR3 bases are TGTGCCAGCAGCTTAAAAGGGCGGGGTAATGAGCAGTTCTTC. The full variable domain, with the rest looked up from reference TRBV7-3 and TRBJ2-1, is GAGVSQTPSNKVTEKGKYVELRCDPISGHTALYWYRQSLGQGPEFLIYFQGTGAADDSGLPNDRFFAVRPEGSVSTLKIQRTERGDSAVYLCASSLKGRGNEQFFGPGTRLTVL.